The entry that follows covers one T cell receptor beta chain sequence. This clone has only a few counts. Its antigen is not yet known. No much larger clone exists at a distance of one base, and base qualities are not known. The sample belongs to a study of control samples from healthy donors and cancer patients (dated by TCRdb to the early 2020s). The library was built by means of the immunoSEQ multiplex PCR assay. TCRdb took this table from immuneACCESS and kept in-frame rearrangements with V and J called. Such tables lack part of the clones; where checked against another copy, unresolved V genes explain under half of the gap, and the rest is unexplained. Within this sample are about 180,000 clones, with around 91% of them counted one time only. Together, the top ten hold about 1.4% of the sample. The germline V end is reduced by 5 bases and the J end by 5 bases; junction bases left unmatched: 5. Taken from the germline V gene (reference sequence), the CDR1 and CDR2 loops are PRHDT and FYEKMQ. From cysteine to phenylalanine, the CDR3 is 13 amino acids long. Just CDR3 DNA is preserved here, 39 bases in frame from base 1.

Sequenced: blood. The receptor chain draws on TRBV13 and TRBJ2-7; 8 bases in between match TRBD2. The sequence derives from a woman aged 45-65 years in good health. The DNA is TGTGCCAGCAGCCCAGGGACTAGGAACGAGCAGTACTTC. Translated, this is CASSPGTRNEQYF.